This T cell receptor (beta chain) is drawn from a study of Graves' ophthalmopathy and Graves' hyperthyroidism. The CDR3 is 17 residues long. V lost 1 base and J 8 bases, leaving 20 bases between the germline ends. CDR1 LNHDA and CDR2 SQIVND come from the germline V gene (reference sequence). Moderate-to-severe activity, CAS at least 3, NOSPECS at least 4 and duration under 3 months characterized donors with ophthalmopathy. Physicians reached a diagnosis by relying on clinical symptoms, serum thyroxine, TRAb, thyroid ultrasound and orbital computed tomography. The source of the PBMCs was 10 ml of fresh peripheral blood. The count of this clonotype is one. What it binds is not known. Notes on the study in general: Blood shared most expanded thyroid clonotypes above 0.001 frequency.

TCR beta CDR3 amplification used RNA transcripts. RT-PCR with HTBI primers came first, then second-round multiplex PCR. Via MiXCR, TCRdb re-called the multiplex PCR reads, giving one row per CDR3 protein. The table records 600,000 to 950,000 distinct CDR3 sequences, 35% to 50% of them present only once. The genes are TRBV19 and TRBJ2-2; a weak D match, TRBD1 (6 bases). This sequence originates from an adult man with Graves' ophthalmopathy. The sequencing sample was made of peripheral blood. The CDR3 sequence: CASSIGLQGYSAGELFF. CDR3 DNA sequence: TGTGCCAGTAGTATAGGTCTACAGGGTTACTCAGCGGGGGAGCTGTTTTTT.